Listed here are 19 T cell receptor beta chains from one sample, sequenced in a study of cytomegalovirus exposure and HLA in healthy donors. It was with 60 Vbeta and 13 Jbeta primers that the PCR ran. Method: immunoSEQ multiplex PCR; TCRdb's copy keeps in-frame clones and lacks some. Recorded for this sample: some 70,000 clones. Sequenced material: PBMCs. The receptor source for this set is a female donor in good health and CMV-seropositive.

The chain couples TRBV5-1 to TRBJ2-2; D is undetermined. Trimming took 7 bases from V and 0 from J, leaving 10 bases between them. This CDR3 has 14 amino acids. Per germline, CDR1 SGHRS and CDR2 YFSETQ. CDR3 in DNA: TGCGCCAGCTCAGTTGTCACGAACACCGGGGAGCTGTTTTTT. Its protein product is CASSVVTNTGELFF.

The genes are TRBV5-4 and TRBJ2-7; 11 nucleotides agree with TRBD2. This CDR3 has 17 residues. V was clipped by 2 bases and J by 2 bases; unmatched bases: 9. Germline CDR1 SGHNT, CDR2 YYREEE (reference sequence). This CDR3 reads CASSLTKLAGVAYEQYF. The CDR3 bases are TGTGCCAGCAGCTTAACGAAACTAGCGGGAGTTGCCTACGAGCAGTACTTC.

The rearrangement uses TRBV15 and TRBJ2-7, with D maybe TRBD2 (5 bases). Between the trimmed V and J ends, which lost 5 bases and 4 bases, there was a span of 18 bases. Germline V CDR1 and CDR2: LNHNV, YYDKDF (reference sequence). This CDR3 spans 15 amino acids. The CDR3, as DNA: TGTGCCACCAGCCCAGGACGTGAGGGCGTGTACGAGCAGTACTTC. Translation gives CATSPGREGVYEQYF.

The CDR3 coding sequence is TGCGCCAGCAGCCATTCAGGGGGCGTAGCTGAAGCTTTCTTT. Residues: CASSHSGGVAEAFF. This chain uses TRBV4-3 with TRBJ1-1; TRBD1 matches 8 bases. The germline V gene has CDR1 LGHNA and CDR2 YSLEER. The CDR3 consists of 14 residues. J lost 6 bases, V lost 3 bases, and 6 bases had no gene match.

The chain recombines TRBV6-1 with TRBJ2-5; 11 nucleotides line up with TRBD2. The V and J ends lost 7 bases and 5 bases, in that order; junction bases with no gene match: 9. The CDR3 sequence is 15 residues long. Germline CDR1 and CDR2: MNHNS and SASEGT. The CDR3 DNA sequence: TGTGCCAGCACAGAAACACTAGCGGGAGTCGAGACCCAGTACTTC. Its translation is CASTETLAGVETQYF.

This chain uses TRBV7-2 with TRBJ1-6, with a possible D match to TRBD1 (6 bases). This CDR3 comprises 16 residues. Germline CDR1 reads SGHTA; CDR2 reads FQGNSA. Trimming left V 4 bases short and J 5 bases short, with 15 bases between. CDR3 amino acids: CASSSTGTRNNSPLHF. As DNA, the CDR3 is TGTGCCAGCAGCTCCACCGGGACACGGAATAATTCACCCCTCCACTTT.

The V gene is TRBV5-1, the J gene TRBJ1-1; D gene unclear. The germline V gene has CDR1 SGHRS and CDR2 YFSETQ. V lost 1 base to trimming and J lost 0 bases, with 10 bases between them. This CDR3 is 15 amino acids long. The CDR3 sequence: CASSLSPTMNTEAFF. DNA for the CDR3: TGCGCCAGCAGCTTGTCCCCTACCATGAACACTGAAGCTTTCTTT.

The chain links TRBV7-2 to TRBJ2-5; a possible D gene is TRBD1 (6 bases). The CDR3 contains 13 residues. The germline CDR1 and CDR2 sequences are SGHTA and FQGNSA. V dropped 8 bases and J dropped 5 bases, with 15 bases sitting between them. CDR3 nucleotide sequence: TGTGCCAGCGGTGGGGGCCTGGGGGAGACCCAGTACTTC. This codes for CASGGGLGETQYF.

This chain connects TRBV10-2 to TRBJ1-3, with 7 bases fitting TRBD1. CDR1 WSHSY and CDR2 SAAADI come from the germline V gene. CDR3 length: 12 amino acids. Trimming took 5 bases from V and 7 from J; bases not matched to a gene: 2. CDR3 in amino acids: CASSLQGNTIYF. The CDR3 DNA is TGCGCCAGCAGTTTACAGGGGAACACCATATATTTT.

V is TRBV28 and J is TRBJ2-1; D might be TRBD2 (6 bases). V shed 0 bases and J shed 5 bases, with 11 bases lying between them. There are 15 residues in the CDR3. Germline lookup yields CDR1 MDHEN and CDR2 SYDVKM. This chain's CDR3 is CASSLWRDWDNEQFF. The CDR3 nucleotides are TGTGCCAGCAGTTTATGGAGGGACTGGGACAATGAGCAGTTCTTC.

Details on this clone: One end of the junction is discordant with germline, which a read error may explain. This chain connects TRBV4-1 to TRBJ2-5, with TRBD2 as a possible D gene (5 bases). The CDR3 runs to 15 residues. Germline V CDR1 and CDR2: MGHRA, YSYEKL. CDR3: CASSQEAAGPEAQYF. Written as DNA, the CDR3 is TGCGCCAGCAGCCAAGAGGCGGCGGGCCCAGAGGCCCAGTACTTC.

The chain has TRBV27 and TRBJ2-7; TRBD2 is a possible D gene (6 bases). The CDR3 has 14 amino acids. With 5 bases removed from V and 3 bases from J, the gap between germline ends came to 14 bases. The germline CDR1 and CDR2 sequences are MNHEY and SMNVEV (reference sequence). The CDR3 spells CASSPAEGSYEQYF. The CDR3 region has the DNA TGTGCCAGCAGTCCTGCGGAGGGGAGCTACGAGCAGTACTTC.

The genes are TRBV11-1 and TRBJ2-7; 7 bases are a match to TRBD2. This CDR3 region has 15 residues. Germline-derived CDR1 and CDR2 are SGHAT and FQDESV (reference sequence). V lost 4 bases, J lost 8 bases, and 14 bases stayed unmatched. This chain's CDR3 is CASSSRTRGERKQYF. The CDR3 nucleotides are TGTGCCAGCAGCTCCAGGACTAGAGGGGAGAGGAAGCAGTACTTC.

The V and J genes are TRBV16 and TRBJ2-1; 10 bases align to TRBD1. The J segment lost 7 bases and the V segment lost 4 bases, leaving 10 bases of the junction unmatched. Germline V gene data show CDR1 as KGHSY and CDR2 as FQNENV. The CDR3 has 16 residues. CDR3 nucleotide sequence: TGTGCCAGCAGCCTGGGCCGGGACAGGGGAAGTAATGAGCAGTTCTTC. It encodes CASSLGRDRGSNEQFF.

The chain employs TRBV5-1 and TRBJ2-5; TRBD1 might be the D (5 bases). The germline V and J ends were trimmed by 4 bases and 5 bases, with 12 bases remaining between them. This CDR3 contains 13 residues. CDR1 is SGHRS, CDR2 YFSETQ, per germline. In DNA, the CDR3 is TGCGCCAGCAGCCCCGAGCGACAGGAGACCCAGTACTTC. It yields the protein CASSPERQETQYF.

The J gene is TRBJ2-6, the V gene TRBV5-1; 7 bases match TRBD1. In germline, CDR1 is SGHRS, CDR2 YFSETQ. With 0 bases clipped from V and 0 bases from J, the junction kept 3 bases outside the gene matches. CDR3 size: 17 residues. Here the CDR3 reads CASSLAGQSSGANVLTF. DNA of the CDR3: TGCGCCAGCAGCTTGGCGGGACAGAGCTCTGGGGCCAACGTCCTGACTTTC.

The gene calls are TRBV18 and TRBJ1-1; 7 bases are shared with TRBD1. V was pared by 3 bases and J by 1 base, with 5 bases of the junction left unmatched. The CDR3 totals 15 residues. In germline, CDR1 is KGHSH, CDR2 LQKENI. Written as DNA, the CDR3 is TGTGCCAGCTCACCCACAGGGGTGGGGAACACTGAAGCTTTCTTT. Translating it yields CASSPTGVGNTEAFF.

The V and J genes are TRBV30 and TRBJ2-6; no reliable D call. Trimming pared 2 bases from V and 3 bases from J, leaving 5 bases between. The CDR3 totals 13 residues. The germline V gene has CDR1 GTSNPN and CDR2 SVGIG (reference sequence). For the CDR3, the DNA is TGTGCCTGGAGTCCCCATGGGGCCAACGTCCTGACTTTC. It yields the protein CAWSPHGANVLTF.

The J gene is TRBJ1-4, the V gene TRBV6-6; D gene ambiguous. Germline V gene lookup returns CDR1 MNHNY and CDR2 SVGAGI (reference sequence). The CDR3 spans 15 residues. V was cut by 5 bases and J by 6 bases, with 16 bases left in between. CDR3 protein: CASSPKTPADEKLFF. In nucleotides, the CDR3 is TGTGCCAGCAGTCCGAAGACTCCGGCGGATGAAAAACTGTTTTTT.